The entry below gives a single T cell receptor (beta chain) sequence along with its context. Antigen unknown. The PCR ran on 60 Vbeta and 13 Jbeta primers. Produced via immunoSEQ multiplex PCR; TCRdb's table is partial and in-frame only. The sample shows 77,000 or so clones, about 79% of them seen only once. The data originate from a study of cytomegalovirus exposure and HLA in healthy donors. Points from the study as a whole: Judged likely to be a sequencing artifact was a cluster of highly shared sequence variants. Analyses of presence and absence presupposed an approximately uniform sequencing depth across donors. The authors later found HLA-associated TCR beta chains more clonally expanded than equally common others.

The V segment lost 4 bases and the J segment 8 bases; nucleotides outside the gene matches: 11. This CDR3 region has 17 residues. Per germline, CDR1 LGHNA and CDR2 YSLEER. The receptor was derived from a woman aged 40-49 years in good health and CMV-seronegative. The rearrangement links TRBV4-3 to TRBJ2-1, with TRBD2 matching 13 bases. The sample taken for sequencing was PBMCs. The CDR3 region is CASSLNPGLAGNDEQFF. The CDR3 nucleotides read TGCGCCAGCAGCCTTAATCCGGGACTAGCGGGAAACGATGAGCAGTTCTTC.